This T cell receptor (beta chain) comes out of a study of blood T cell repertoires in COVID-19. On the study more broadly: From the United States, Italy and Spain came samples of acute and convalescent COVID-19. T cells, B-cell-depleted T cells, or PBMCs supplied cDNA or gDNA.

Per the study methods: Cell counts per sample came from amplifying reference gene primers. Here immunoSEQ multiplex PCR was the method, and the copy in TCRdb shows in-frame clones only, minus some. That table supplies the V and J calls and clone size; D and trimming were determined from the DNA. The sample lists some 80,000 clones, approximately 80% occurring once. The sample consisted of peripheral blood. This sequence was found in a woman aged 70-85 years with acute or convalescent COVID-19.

In nucleotides, the CDR3 is TGTGCCAGCAGCTTGGTTGATGGGGGCGCCACCATATATTTT. It encodes CASSLVDGGATIYF. The chain links TRBV7-8 to TRBJ1-3; D perhaps matches TRBD1 (6 bases). CDR3 length: 14 residues. From germline, CDR1 is SGHVS and CDR2 FQNEAQ. V was shortened by 3 bases and J by 9 bases, with 15 bases between the two germline ends.